These T cell receptor beta chains were read from a single sample in a study of cytomegalovirus exposure and HLA in healthy donors. The method was immunoSEQ multiplex PCR; TCRdb's version includes in-frame clones alone and lacks a portion of them. The sample has 100,000 to 150,000 clones, roughly nine tenths seen once. The source material was PBMCs. All receptors derive from a woman between 18 and 30 years old in good health and CMV-seronegative. Each CDR3 is given with its conserved first and last residue. The D gene is left open where the match is weak. Clone size, where shown, is once, few, many, or a class for clones that have expanded.

J	D	size	V	CDR3	DNA
TRBJ2-3	TRBD2	-	TRBV7-9	CASSSQQRGHTDTQYF	TGTGCCAGCAGCTCCCAACAGCGGGGCCACACAGATACGCAGTATTTT
TRBJ1-5	-	few	TRBV28	CASTMEGRGQPQHF	TGTGCCAGCACCATGGAGGGTCGGGGTCAGCCCCAGCATTTT
TRBJ1-1	-	-	TRBV10-1	CASSDSGNTEAFF	TGCGCCAGCAGTGATTCAGGTAACACTGAAGCTTTCTTT
TRBJ2-1	TRBD2	-	TRBV5-8	CASSLASGTRDEQFF	TGTGCCAGCAGCTTGGCTAGCGGCACGAGGGATGAGCAGTTCTTC
TRBJ1-2	-	once	TRBV19	CASSLPEQPYYGYTF	TGTGCCAGTAGCCTCCCCGAACAGCCCTACTATGGCTACACCTTC
TRBJ2-1	-	-	TRBV11-2	CASSLDLQGSVEQFF	TGTGCCAGCAGCTTAGATCTACAGGGTTCTGTTGAGCAGTTCTTC
TRBJ1-4	-	-	TRBV6-1	CASSLNSGRNEKLFF	TGTGCCAGCAGTCTCAACAGTGGAAGGAATGAAAAACTGTTTTTT
TRBJ2-3	-	-	TRBV6-1	CASSEGRGSRISTDTQYF	TGTGCCAGCAGTGAAGGACGGGGGAGTCGTATTAGCACAGATACGCAGTATTTT
TRBJ2-2	-	-	TRBV6-4	CASSDYPGHNTGELFF	TGTGCCAGCAGTGACTACCCGGGACACAACACCGGGGAGCTGTTTTTT
TRBJ1-1	TRBD1	once	TRBV7-9	CASSLAEGGQRAFF	TGTGCCAGCAGCTTAGCGGAGGGGGGACAGCGGGCTTTCTTT
TRBJ2-3	-	-	TRBV25-1	CASSEANGSTDTQYF	TGTGCCAGCAGTGAAGCAAACGGTAGCACAGATACGCAGTATTTT
TRBJ2-7	TRBD1	-	TRBV28	CASSSRGPYEQYF	TGTGCCAGCAGTTCCAGGGGGCCCTACGAGCAGTACTTC
TRBJ2-7	TRBD2	-	TRBV2	CASREELAGYSEQYF	TGTGCCAGCAGGGAAGAACTAGCGGGATACTCCGAGCAGTACTTC
TRBJ2-7	TRBD1	once	TRBV18	CASSPKRGQGPDEQYF	TGTGCCAGCTCACCAAAACGAGGACAGGGTCCCGACGAGCAGTACTTC
TRBJ1-1	TRBD1	few	TRBV19	CASSMPSGQAGTEAFF	TGTGCCAGTAGTATGCCCTCGGGACAGGCCGGCACTGAAGCTTTCTTT
TRBJ1-2	TRBD1	-	TRBV28	CASSLSLGDRRYGYTF	TGTGCCAGCAGTTTAAGTTTGGGGGACAGGAGGTATGGCTACACCTTC
TRBJ1-2	TRBD1	-	TRBV15	CATIHTRDRGSGYTF	TGTGCCACCATCCACACGAGGGACAGGGGTAGCGGCTACACCTTC
TRBJ2-3	-	-	TRBV4-1	CASSQEDRSTDTQYF	TGCGCCAGCAGCCAAGAAGACAGAAGCACAGATACGCAGTATTTT
TRBJ2-4	TRBD1	-	TRBV19	CASSIGTGGEYF	TGTGCCAGTAGTATAGGGACAGGGGGGGAGTACTTC
TRBJ2-3	-	-	TRBV28	CASSLVDLRATQYF	TGTGCCAGCAGTTTGGTAGATTTGAGGGCTACGCAGTATTTT
TRBJ1-3	-	-	TRBV15	CATSRDPVSGNTIYF	TGTGCCACCAGCAGAGATCCTGTCTCTGGAAACACCATATATTTT
TRBJ2-3	-	-	TRBV5-4	CASRHIAADTQYF	TGTGCCAGCAGGCATATAGCGGCAGATACGCAGTATTTT
TRBJ1-5	-	-	TRBV6-5	CASSYTLGQPQHF	TGTGCCAGCAGTTACACCCTCGGGCAGCCCCAGCATTTT
TRBJ1-1	-	-	TRBV19	CASSPRQVSENTEAFF	TGTGCCAGTAGCCCGCGCCAGGTTTCCGAGAACACTGAAGCTTTCTTT
TRBJ2-5	-	-	TRBV7-9	CASSLAPGETQYF	TGTGCCAGCAGCTTAGCGCCGGGGGAGACCCAGTACTTC
TRBJ2-5	-	-	TRBV5-6	CASSLVNQETQYF	TGTGCCAGCAGCTTGGTCAACCAAGAGACCCAGTACTTC
TRBJ2-3	TRBD2	-	TRBV19	CASSMTSGILADTQYF	TGTGCCAGTAGTATGACTAGCGGGATACTCGCAGATACGCAGTATTTT
TRBJ1-2	TRBD1	-	TRBV4-1	CASSQPPGQGVTYGYTF	TGCGCCAGCAGCCAACCTCCGGGACAGGGGGTTACCTATGGCTACACCTTC
TRBJ2-7	-	once	TRBV4-1	CASSQRPTSEQYF	TGCGCCAGCAGCCAACGACCGACAAGCGAGCAGTACTTC
TRBJ2-1	-	-	TRBV19	CASGTRGDEQFF	TGTGCCAGTGGCACCAGGGGCGATGAGCAGTTCTTC
TRBJ2-7	TRBD2	-	TRBV11-3	CASSLQTGTSGYEQYF	TGTGCCAGCAGCCTCCAGACCGGGACTAGCGGCTACGAGCAGTACTTC
TRBJ2-3	-	once	TRBV15	CATSSRQADTQYF	TGTGCCACCAGCAGCCGACAGGCAGATACGCAGTATTTT
TRBJ1-5	TRBD1	-	TRBV19	CASSIEGQLNQPQHF	TGTGCCAGTAGTATAGAGGGACAGCTCAATCAGCCCCAGCATTTT
TRBJ1-4	-	few	TRBV7-2	CASSLGTGNEKLFF	TGTGCCAGCAGCTTAGGGACGGGGAATGAAAAACTGTTTTTT
TRBJ2-3	TRBD1	-	TRBV18	CASSPRDRAVADTQYF	TGTGCCAGCTCACCACGGGACAGGGCGGTGGCAGATACGCAGTATTTT
TRBJ2-3	TRBD2	once	TRBV28	CASRRLAGADTQYF	TGTGCCAGCAGGAGACTAGCGGGAGCAGATACGCAGTATTTT
TRBJ2-7	-	-	TRBV6-5	CASRDLRVYEQYF	TGTGCCAGCAGAGACCTGAGGGTCTACGAGCAGTACTTC
TRBJ2-7	TRBD2	-	TRBV18	CASSPGLAGLIRYEQYF	TGTGCCAGCTCACCGGGACTAGCGGGGTTGATCCGGTACGAGCAGTACTTC
TRBJ2-3	TRBD2	-	TRBV4-1	CASSQVGLAGAGDTQYF	TGCGCCAGCAGCCAAGTCGGGCTAGCGGGAGCAGGAGATACGCAGTATTTT
TRBJ2-7	TRBD1	few	TRBV7-6	CASSGRDRVDEQYF	TGTGCCAGCAGTGGACGGGACAGGGTTGACGAGCAGTACTTC
TRBJ2-3	TRBD2	-	TRBV11-3	CASGPRAGGSTDTQYF	TGTGCCAGCGGTCCTCGAGCGGGAGGTAGTACAGATACGCAGTATTTT
TRBJ1-5	-	-	TRBV10-3	CAISERGQGSNQPQHF	TGTGCCATCAGTGAGAGGGGTCAGGGAAGCAATCAGCCCCAGCATTTT